Following are 14 T cell receptor beta chains from one sample sequenced in a study of shared clonotypes between healthy human individuals. Profiled with immunoSEQ multiplex PCR; TCRdb holds only in-frame clones, not every one. This sample carries about 1.5 million clones, 98% of them seen once, and the ten largest clones take roughly 0.4%. The specimen sequenced was naive CD4+ T cells sorted from blood. The subset was: CD45RA+ positively selected. These TCRs come from a man younger than 40 in good health.

J is TRBJ1-1 and V is TRBV5-1, with 12 bases fitting TRBD1. This CDR3 contains 17 residues. The J segment lost 1 base and the V segment lost 4 bases, leaving 8 bases of the junction unmatched. Germline CDR1 reads SGHRS; CDR2 reads YFSETQ. CDR3 DNA sequence: TGCGCCAGCAGCCCCCGGGACAGGGGGCTGGAGAACACTGAAGCTTTCTTT. Translated: CASSPRDRGLENTEAFF.

This rearrangement joins TRBV11-3 to TRBJ2-2; D is unresolved. Germline values: CDR1 SGHNT, CDR2 YENEEA. The V end lost 0 bases, the J end lost 6 bases, and 5 bases lay between the germline ends. The CDR3 is made up of 13 amino acids. DNA of the CDR3: TGTGCCAGCAGCTTAGATCAGGCCGGGGAGCTGTTTTTT. This gives the protein CASSLDQAGELFF.

The sample holds one count of this clone. The chain joins TRBV19 to TRBJ2-5, with 11 bases aligning to TRBD2. Germline lookup yields CDR1 LNHDA and CDR2 SQIVND (reference sequence). The ends lost 5 bases at V and 5 bases at J; junction bases unmatched: 13. The CDR3 consists of 17 residues. The CDR3 loop reads CASSDGSGRARGETQYF. The CDR3 DNA follows: TGTGCCAGTAGTGACGGTAGCGGGAGGGCCCGGGGGGAGACCCAGTACTTC.

As to this clone: Different DNA sequences within this sample yield the same CDR3. The chain employs TRBV5-1 and TRBJ2-2; D is perhaps TRBD2 (5 bases). The CDR3 sequence is 14 residues long. CDR1 is SGHRS and CDR2 is YFSETQ in the germline V gene. V was clipped by 3 bases and J by 6 bases, with 12 bases between them. DNA of the CDR3: TGCGCCAGCAGCTCACTAGGAGGCCCCGGGGAGCTGTTTTTT. It yields the protein CASSSLGGPGELFF.

J is TRBJ2-1 and V is TRBV7-2; 8 bases are a match to TRBD2. Trimming removed 0 bases from V and 7 bases from J; junction bases left unmatched: 11. CDR1 is SGHTA, CDR2 FQGNSA, per germline. This CDR3 contains 17 residues. CDR3 region: CASSLAFRAGAQNEQFF. The CDR3 nucleotides are TGTGCCAGCAGCTTAGCTTTCAGAGCGGGAGCCCAAAATGAGCAGTTCTTC.

The chain has TRBV7-2 and TRBJ2-5, with D unresolved. The CDR3 length is 14 residues. V was pared by 5 bases and J by 2 bases, with 12 bases between. Germline V gene lookup returns CDR1 SGHTA and CDR2 FQGNSA. The CDR3 spells CASSRRGLQETQYF. The CDR3 nucleotides are TGTGCCAGCAGCCGTCGCGGATTACAAGAGACCCAGTACTTC.

The chain combines TRBV28 with TRBJ2-5, with 11 bases aligning to TRBD2. The germline V gene has CDR1 MDHEN and CDR2 SYDVKM. This CDR3 has 15 amino acids. Trimming removed 3 bases from V and 5 bases from J; junction bases left unmatched: 5. CDR3 sequence (DNA): TGTGCCAGCAGTTTTCTAGCGGGAGGCGGGGAGACCCAGTACTTC. Translating gives CASSFLAGGGETQYF.

This chain joins TRBV19 and TRBJ1-2; TRBD1 is a possible D gene (5 bases). Trimming left V 5 bases short and J 1 base short, with 11 bases between. This CDR3 is built from 14 residues. Germline-derived CDR1 and CDR2 are LNHDA and SQIVND (reference sequence). This chain's CDR3 is CASSLSDSNYGYTF. The CDR3 nucleotides are TGTGCCAGTAGTCTGAGTGACAGTAACTATGGCTACACCTTC.

The V call is TRBV19, the J call TRBJ1-1, with D hard to call. Germline V CDR1 and CDR2: LNHDA, SQIVND (reference sequence). This CDR3 has 15 residues. V lost 3 bases and J 1 base, leaving 12 bases between the germline ends. The CDR3 coding sequence is TGTGCCAGTAGTATGTTTGGGCAGACGAACACTGAAGCTTTCTTT. Amino acids: CASSMFGQTNTEAFF.

This chain connects TRBV5-4 to TRBJ1-1, with 7 bases identical to TRBD1. CDR1 SGHNT and CDR2 YYREEE come from the germline V gene (reference sequence). The V and J ends lost 6 bases and 1 base, in that order; junction bases with no gene match: 12. This CDR3 spans 16 amino acids. CDR3 in DNA: TGTGCCAGCACCCCAGGGGGGGCGCATGGGAACACTGAAGCTTTCTTT. As protein: CASTPGGAHGNTEAFF.

This clone was found once. The chain employs TRBV7-9 and TRBJ2-5; 9 bases are a match to TRBD2. Germline assignment: CDR1 SEHNR and CDR2 FQNEAQ (reference sequence). Trimming cost V 6 bases and J 2 bases; bases outside gene matches: 7. The CDR3 has 15 residues. DNA for the CDR3: TGTGCCAGCAGTCCGAGACTAGCGGTGCAAGAGACCCAGTACTTC. It encodes CASSPRLAVQETQYF.

The chain employs TRBV29-1 and TRBJ2-1; D not certain. Germline V gives CDR1 SQVTM, CDR2 ANQGSEA. Trimming shortened V by 7 bases and J by 0 bases, and 13 bases separated the two germline ends. This CDR3 is 14 amino acids long. The CDR3 is CSGAGPSSYNEQFF. The CDR3 nucleotides read TGCAGCGGGGCTGGCCCGAGCTCCTACAATGAGCAGTTCTTC.

This clone was observed a single time. The V and J genes are TRBV9 and TRBJ2-1; 9 bases agree with TRBD1. This CDR3 is built from 16 residues. Trimming at V came to 2 bases and at J to 6 bases, leaving 9 bases not matched to a gene. From germline, CDR1 is SGDLS and CDR2 YYNGEE. The CDR3 sequence: CASSVLPGQGINEQFF. The CDR3 DNA is TGTGCCAGCAGCGTTTTGCCGGGACAGGGTATCAATGAGCAGTTCTTC.

The chain couples TRBV7-3 to TRBJ1-1; 8 nucleotides align to TRBD1. The length of the CDR3 is 14 residues. From germline, CDR1 is SGHTA and CDR2 FQGTGA. The V gene end was trimmed by 4 bases and the J gene end by 3 bases; junction bases not matched to a gene: 4. CDR3 DNA sequence: TGTGCCAGCAGCTCGACAGGGGCGGACACTGAAGCTTTCTTT. It translates to CASSSTGADTEAFF.